A selection of T cell receptor beta chains follows, all from one sample in a study of graft-versus-host responses after intestinal transplantation. These receptors' targets are unknown. Here immunoSEQ multiplex PCR was the method, and the copy in TCRdb shows in-frame clones only, minus some. The table includes about 120,000 clones, approximately 95% detected once. Source: unstimulated CD8+ T cells sorted from spleen or lymph node cells, taken before intestinal transplant. The receptor set was obtained from a human donor who received an intestinal transplant. Each CDR3 is given with its conserved first and last residue. The order of the fields is D gene, J gene, clone size, V gene, CDR3 protein, CDR3 DNA. The D gene is left open where the match is weak. Not every row has a clone size; where given, it reads once, few, many or a size class.

>NA|TRBJ2-1|NA|TRBV4-1
CASSLELGNEQFF
TGCGCCAGCAGCCTCGAACTGGGGAATGAGCAGTTCTTC
>NA|TRBJ1-2|NA|TRBV19
CASSGGGGGGYGYTF
TGTGCCAGTAGTGGCGGCGGGGGGGGCGGTTATGGCTACACCTTC
>TRBD1|TRBJ1-1|NA|TRBV14
CASSQDDRGNTEAFF
TGTGCCAGCAGCCAAGACGACAGGGGGAACACTGAAGCTTTCTTT
>NA|TRBJ2-6|NA|TRBV2
CASSEAGDMSSGANVLTF
TGTGCCAGCAGTGAAGCAGGGGATATGAGCTCTGGGGCCAACGTCCTGACTTTC
>NA|TRBJ2-2|NA|TRBV7-7
CASSLEVGNTGELFF
TGTGCTAGCAGCTTAGAGGTCGGGAACACCGGGGAGCTGTTTTTT
>TRBD1|TRBJ2-5|NA|TRBV19
CASSSLDRVGETQYF
TGTGCCAGTAGTTCCCTAGACAGGGTCGGGGAGACCCAGTACTTC
>NA|TRBJ2-7|NA|TRBV9
CASSAAGESSYEQYF
TGTGCCAGCAGTGCCGCCGGGGAGAGCTCCTACGAGCAGTACTTC
>NA|TRBJ1-5|NA|TRBV11-2
CASSLDLNGGGQPQHF
TGTGCCAGCAGCTTAGATTTGAACGGGGGAGGGCAGCCCCAGCATTTT
>NA|TRBJ1-4|once|TRBV9
CASSGGSDANEKLFF
TGTGCCAGCAGCGGGGGGTCTGATGCTAATGAAAAACTGTTTTTT
>TRBD1|TRBJ1-1|NA|TRBV4-3
CASSQDRQGDTEAFF
TGCGCCAGCAGCCAGGACAGACAGGGGGACACTGAAGCTTTCTTT
>TRBD1|TRBJ1-2|NA|TRBV28
CAGRDRLNYGYTF
TGTGCCGGCAGGGACAGGCTGAACTATGGCTACACCTTC
>NA|TRBJ1-4|NA|TRBV27
CASSLYANRENEKLFF
TGTGCCAGCAGTTTATATGCGAACAGGGAAAATGAAAAACTGTTTTTT
>NA|TRBJ2-1|NA|TRBV7-8
CASSLQGPYNEQFF
TGTGCCAGCAGCTTACAGGGACCCTACAATGAGCAGTTCTTC
>NA|TRBJ1-4|NA|TRBV6-1
CASSEDGATNEKLFF
TGTGCCAGCAGTGAAGACGGTGCAACTAATGAAAAACTGTTTTTT
>NA|TRBJ1-3|NA|TRBV28
CASSSPGREIGNTIYF
TGTGCCAGCAGCTCCCCGGGTCGCGAAATTGGAAACACCATATATTTT
>NA|TRBJ2-2|NA|TRBV2
CASPLSNTGELFF
TGTGCCAGTCCCCTTTCCAACACCGGGGAGCTGTTTTTT
>NA|TRBJ1-5|NA|TRBV5-1
CASSLEGVDNQPQHF
TGCGCCAGCAGCTTGGAGGGGGTGGACAATCAGCCCCAGCATTTT
>NA|TRBJ2-1|NA|TRBV19
CASRVFSASGDEQFF
TGTGCCAGTAGGGTGTTCTCGGCATCAGGCGATGAGCAGTTCTTC
>NA|TRBJ2-1|NA|TRBV21-1
CASSKAGWLYSYNEQFF
TGTGCCAGCAGCAAAGCGGGGTGGTTGTACTCCTACAATGAGCAGTTCTTC
>NA|TRBJ2-7|NA|TRBV28
CASSLCIKGGQILDEQYF
TGTGCCAGCAGTTTATGCATAAAGGGTGGACAGATCCTAGACGAGCAGTACTTC
>TRBD2|TRBJ2-5|once|TRBV27
CASSLNNGRAVETQYF
TGTGCCAGCAGTTTAAATAACGGGAGGGCTGTGGAGACCCAGTACTTC
>TRBD2|TRBJ2-2|once|TRBV11-2
CASTGTSGFTGELFF
TGTGCCAGCACGGGAACTAGCGGATTCACCGGGGAGCTGTTTTTT
>TRBD2|TRBJ2-1|NA|TRBV5-1
CASSLKSGAYNEQFF
TGCGCCAGCAGCTTGAAGAGCGGGGCCTACAATGAGCAGTTCTTC
>NA|TRBJ2-7|NA|TRBV2
CASDSEARAYEQYF
TGTGCCAGCGATTCAGAGGCCAGAGCATACGAGCAGTACTTC
>NA|TRBJ2-7|NA|TRBV28
CASRTWAASREQYF
TGTGCCAGCAGGACATGGGCGGCAAGTCGGGAGCAGTACTTC
>NA|TRBJ2-7|NA|TRBV27
CASSSAYEQYF
TGTGCCAGCAGCTCCGCCTACGAGCAGTACTTC